These 18 T cell receptor beta chains originate from one sample sequenced in a study of OX40 agonist ivuxolimab in advanced cancers. Sequencing was performed with immunoSEQ multiplex PCR; in TCRdb, only in-frame clones are kept and a portion is missing. The repertoire includes some 62,000 clones, approximately 84% of them detected once, and roughly 9.2% sits in the top ten. Here the sequenced sample was CD4+ or CD8+ T cells sorted from blood, taken in a trial of the OX40 agonist ivuxolimab. The receptors shown here come from an adult with an advanced solid tumor such as melanoma, head and neck, liver or kidney cancer.

V gene TRBV19 combines with J gene TRBJ2-7; TRBD1 agrees at 9 bases. The CDR3 covers 15 residues. V was clipped by 3 bases and J by 2 bases; unmatched bases: 5. Germline V gene data show CDR1 as LNHDA and CDR2 as SQIVND (reference sequence). The CDR3 reads CASSIPGTGTYEQYF. CDR3 in DNA: TGTGCCAGTAGTATCCCCGGGACAGGGACCTACGAGCAGTACTTC. The complete variable domain, with remaining parts taken from reference TRBV19 and TRBJ2-7, reads DGGITQSPKYLFRKEGQNVTLSCEQNLNHDAMYWYRQDPGQGLRLIYYSQIVNDFQKGDIAEGYSVSREKKESFPLTVTSAQKNPTAFYLCASSIPGTGTYEQYFGPGTRLTVT.

The chain employs TRBV9 and TRBJ1-2; D might be TRBD1 (5 bases). Germline V lookup: CDR1 SGDLS, CDR2 YYNGEE. The CDR3 runs 16 residues. Trimming took 4 bases from V and 2 from J, leaving 18 bases between them. The CDR3 region is CASSPVSGTGNYGYTF. In DNA, the CDR3 is TGTGCCAGCAGCCCCGTGTCAGGGACGGGCAACTATGGCTACACCTTC.

The chain combines TRBV5-1 with TRBJ1-4, with D uncertain. CDR3 length: 14 residues. Between the trimmed V and J ends, which lost 2 bases and 4 bases, there was a span of 9 bases. Germline V gene data show CDR1 as SGHRS and CDR2 as YFSETQ. In DNA form, the CDR3 reads TGCGCCAGCAGCTTACGGGGATATAATGAAAAACTGTTTTTT. This sequence encodes CASSLRGYNEKLFF.

This chain links TRBV30 with TRBJ2-5; 7 bases are shared with TRBD1. CDR3 length: 14 amino acids. CDR1 and CDR2 from the germline V gene are GTSNPN and SVGIG (reference sequence). V lost 4 bases to trimming and J lost 5 bases; unmatched junction nucleotides: 10. CDR3 DNA sequence: TGTGCCTGGAATTCGGGACAGCACTCGGAGACCCAGTACTTC. It encodes CAWNSGQHSETQYF.

The chain combines TRBV27 with TRBJ2-1; 13 nucleotides agree with TRBD2. Looked up from germline, CDR1 is MNHEY and CDR2 is SMNVEV (reference sequence). V shed 3 bases and J 1 base; nucleotides not matched to a gene: 3. The CDR3 contains 17 residues. CDR3 sequence (DNA): TGTGCCAGCAGTTTGGGACTAGCGGGAATTTCCTACAATGAGCAGTTCTTC. Its protein is CASSLGLAGISYNEQFF.

The J gene is TRBJ1-2, the V gene TRBV28, with a weak D call TRBD1 (5 bases). This CDR3 contains 15 residues. V lost 3 bases, J lost 7 bases, and 18 bases lay in between. Germline CDR1 reads MDHEN; CDR2 reads SYDVKM. The CDR3 protein is CASSLTTAPRRGYTF. The CDR3 bases are TGTGCCAGCAGTTTGACGACAGCCCCCCGGCGTGGCTACACCTTC.

This clone was observed a handful of times. This chain uses TRBV25-1 with TRBJ2-6; unclear D gene. V dropped 2 bases and J dropped 2 bases, with 1 base sitting between them. CDR1 is MGHDK and CDR2 is SYGVNS in the germline V gene. This CDR3 spans 13 amino acids. The CDR3 loop is CASSEAGANVLTF. In DNA, the CDR3 is TGTGCCAGCAGTGAAGCTGGGGCCAACGTCCTGACTTTC.

V gene TRBV4-2 combines with J gene TRBJ1-1, with D unresolved. The germline V and J ends were trimmed by 3 bases and 6 bases, with 11 bases remaining between them. The CDR3 length is 13 residues. Germline-derived CDR1 and CDR2 are LGHNA and YNFKEQ. In nucleotides, the CDR3 is TGTGCCAGCAGCCAGGTTCAAGAACCTGAAGCTTTCTTT. The encoded protein is CASSQVQEPEAFF.

The chain recombines TRBV18 with TRBJ2-7; 10 positions match TRBD2. The CDR3 contains 15 residues. In germline, CDR1 is KGHSH, CDR2 LQKENI. The ends lost 3 bases at V and 0 bases at J; junction bases unmatched: 2. The CDR3 bases are TGTGCCAGCTCACCCCTAGCGGGAGCCTCCTACGAGCAGTACTTC. This gives the protein CASSPLAGASYEQYF.

V and J are TRBV2 and TRBJ1-2; unclear D gene. Trimming shortened V by 0 bases and J by 6 bases, and 17 bases separated the two germline ends. The CDR3 runs 16 residues. Germline V lookup: CDR1 SNHLY, CDR2 FYNNEI. CDR3 loop: CASSEAWTLRSDGYTF. The CDR3 DNA is TGTGCCAGCAGTGAAGCTTGGACCCTCCGCAGCGATGGCTACACCTTC.

The CDR3 protein is CASSPGLNQPQHF. The CDR3 nucleotides are TGTGCCAGCAGTCCGGGCCTCAATCAGCCCCAGCATTTT. V and J are TRBV28 and TRBJ1-5, with D unclear. Per the germline V gene, CDR1 is MDHEN and CDR2 is SYDVKM. The V end was cut by 5 bases, the J end by 3 bases, with 8 bases between. There are 13 residues in the CDR3.

V usage is TRBV29-1 and J usage is TRBJ2-5, with 8 bases that match TRBD1. The germline CDR1 and CDR2 sequences are SQVTM and ANQGSEA. Trimming at V came to 7 bases and at J to 1 base, leaving 8 bases not matched to a gene. The CDR3 is 14 amino acids. The CDR3 region has the DNA TGCAGCGCTAACAGGGGGATCTCCCAAGAGACCCAGTACTTC. It yields the protein CSANRGISQETQYF. The whole variable domain, filled in from reference TRBV29-1 and TRBJ2-5, reads SAVISQKPSRDICQRGTSLTIQCQVDSQVTMMFWYRQQPGQSLTLIATANQGSEATYESGFVIDKFPISRPNLTFSTLTVSNMSPEDSSIYLCSANRGISQETQYFGPGTRLLVL.

The V and J genes are TRBV7-2 and TRBJ2-7, with 9 bases fitting TRBD2. From germline, CDR1 is SGHTA and CDR2 FQGNSA. V gave up 4 bases and J gave up 2 bases; unmatched junction bases: 12. The CDR3 has 17 amino acids. In nucleotides, the CDR3 is TGTGCCAGCAGCTGGTTGACCGGGACTAGCTCCCCCTACGAGCAGTACTTC. This gives the protein CASSWLTGTSSPYEQYF.

The chain joins TRBV7-2 to TRBJ2-3; 10 positions agree with TRBD1. The germline CDR1 and CDR2 sequences are SGHTA and FQGNSA. This CDR3 region has 13 residues. Trimming cost V 1 base and J 11 bases; bases outside gene matches: 3. The CDR3 DNA reads TGTGCCAGCAGCTTAGTGGGACAGGGGATGCAGTATTTT. Protein sequence: CASSLVGQGMQYF.

The J gene is TRBJ1-2, the V gene TRBV18; a possible D gene is TRBD1 (5 bases). V lost 2 bases and J lost 2, with 9 bases in between. From germline, CDR1 is KGHSH and CDR2 LQKENI. The CDR3 is 14 amino acids. The chain's CDR3 is CASSPGAVNYGYTF. The CDR3 DNA sequence: TGTGCCAGCTCACCAGGGGCAGTCAACTATGGCTACACCTTC.

The chain carries TRBV7-2 and TRBJ2-7; 10 bases map to TRBD2. Germline CDR1 SGHTA, CDR2 FQGNSA. The CDR3 consists of 13 residues. V shed 7 bases, J shed 4 bases, and the junction held 4 bases outside the gene matches. CDR3 amino acids: CASKRTSGYEQYF. The CDR3 DNA reads TGTGCCAGCAAGCGGACTAGCGGTTACGAGCAGTACTTC. Together with reference TRBV7-2 and TRBJ2-7, the CDR3 gives the full variable domain: GAGVSQSPSNKVTEKGKDVELRCDPISGHTALYWYRQSLGQGLEFLIYFQGNSAPDKSGLPSDRFSAERTGGSVSTLTIQRTQQEDSAVYLCASKRTSGYEQYFGPGTRLTVT.

This chain links TRBV6-5 with TRBJ1-1; D remains unclear. Per germline, CDR1 MNHEY and CDR2 SVGAGI. The length of the CDR3 is 14 residues. Trimming took off 5 bases at V and 1 base at J, with 11 bases between the two ends. As DNA, the CDR3 is TGTGCCAGCAGTGGGTTGACTGGGAACACTGAAGCTTTCTTT. It specifies CASSGLTGNTEAFF.

The chain combines TRBV30 with TRBJ1-3; no reliable D call. Germline CDR1 GTSNPN, CDR2 SVGIG (reference sequence). The CDR3 runs to 14 residues. V was pared by 0 bases and J by 2 bases, with 8 bases between. As DNA, the CDR3 is TGTGCCTGGAGTGTAGGCGGGGCTGGAAACACCATATATTTT. Protein product: CAWSVGGAGNTIYF.